These 16 T cell receptor beta chains were all obtained from the same sample, sequenced in a study of shared clonotypes between healthy human individuals. Libraries were prepared by immunoSEQ multiplex PCR; TCRdb keeps only in-frame clonotypes and omits some of them. The sample lists around 700,000 clones, around two thirds seen once, with about 1.8% in the top ten. The sample consisted of memory CD4+ T cells sorted from blood. The subset: CD45RA-negative fraction. These receptors all come from a woman between 25 and 40 years old in good health.

V usage is TRBV18 and J usage is TRBJ1-5; tentative D call: TRBD1 (5 bases). In germline, CDR1 is KGHSH, CDR2 LQKENI. Trimming left V 5 bases short and J 7 bases short, with 12 bases between. This CDR3 comprises 13 residues. CDR3 DNA: TGTGCCAGCTCAGGGGACTACAGCCAGCCCCAGCATTTT. It yields the protein CASSGDYSQPQHF.

V is TRBV27 and J is TRBJ1-1; 8 positions match TRBD1. The ends lost 5 bases at V and 2 bases at J; junction bases unmatched: 13. This CDR3 comprises 17 residues. Germline-derived CDR1 and CDR2 are MNHEY and SMNVEV (reference sequence). The CDR3 reads CASSLFPAGGANTEAFF. CDR3 nucleotides: TGTGCCAGCAGTCTTTTCCCCGCAGGGGGCGCAAACACTGAAGCTTTCTTT.

The CDR3 region is CASSFGQINTEAFF. CDR3 bases: TGTGCCAGCAGTTTCGGACAGATCAACACTGAAGCTTTCTTT. The V and J genes are TRBV28 and TRBJ1-1; D is possibly TRBD1 (6 bases). The V gene lost 3 bases and the J gene lost 2 bases, with 10 bases spanning the gap. Germline V gene lookup returns CDR1 MDHEN and CDR2 SYDVKM. The CDR3 consists of 14 residues.

V gene TRBV19 combines with J gene TRBJ1-2, with TRBD1 matching 8 bases. The CDR3 spans 15 residues. Losses at the gene ends were 5 bases for V and 4 bases for J; bases not matched to a gene: 9. Germline loops: CDR1 LNHDA, CDR2 SQIVND (reference sequence). CDR3: CASSAQGQGGYGYTF. The CDR3 nucleotides are TGTGCCAGTAGTGCCCAAGGACAGGGTGGCTATGGCTACACCTTC.

The V call is TRBV5-1, the J call TRBJ2-2; D is ambiguous. V gave up 4 bases and J gave up 4 bases, with 20 bases separating them. Looked up from germline, CDR1 is SGHRS and CDR2 is YFSETQ. The CDR3 spans 17 residues. CDR3 sequence: CASSAQRGIISTGELFF. The CDR3 nucleotides read TGCGCCAGCAGCGCGCAACGTGGGATAATATCCACCGGGGAGCTGTTTTTT.

The chain has TRBV11-2 and TRBJ1-1; TRBD1 agrees at 8 bases. After removal of 1 base from V and 8 bases from J, the junction contained 9 bases not matched to a gene. This CDR3 is 15 amino acids long. Looked up from germline, CDR1 is SGHAT and CDR2 is FQNNGV. CDR3 in amino acids: CASSLAGQGLTEAFF. The DNA of the CDR3 is TGTGCCAGCAGCTTAGCCGGACAGGGTTTAACAGAAGCTTTCTTT.

The gene calls are TRBV7-2 and TRBJ2-3; D gene ambiguous. The V gene's germline CDR1 is SGHTA and CDR2 FQGNSA. The CDR3 is 15 amino acids. Trimming cost V 5 bases and J 3 bases, with 15 bases left between them. Here the CDR3 reads CASSRTFFGTDTQYF. In DNA, the CDR3 is TGTGCCAGCAGCCGTACTTTCTTCGGGACAGATACGCAGTATTTT.

This clone was seen only a few times. This rearrangement joins TRBV14 to TRBJ1-1; 9 bases are shared with TRBD1. From germline, CDR1 is SGHDN and CDR2 FVKESK. V trimming: 0 bases; J trimming: 6 bases; junction bases outside the gene matches: 8. This CDR3 spans 16 amino acids. The CDR3 spells CASSQDWVRTGAEAFF. CDR3 DNA sequence: TGTGCCAGCAGCCAAGATTGGGTTAGGACAGGGGCTGAAGCTTTCTTT.

The V call is TRBV5-6, the J call TRBJ1-5; 8 bases are shared with TRBD1. The CDR3 covers 14 residues. The V and J ends lost 4 bases and 6 bases, in that order; junction bases with no gene match: 6. Germline CDR1 is SGHDT and CDR2 is YYEEEE. The CDR3 DNA follows: TGTGCCAGCAGCAACGGACAGGGAGTTCAGCCCCAGCATTTT. Its protein is CASSNGQGVQPQHF.

The rearrangement joins TRBV5-1 to TRBJ2-4; 12 nucleotides align to TRBD2. The CDR3 is made up of 17 amino acids. Looked up from germline, CDR1 is SGHRS and CDR2 is YFSETQ. V trimming: 4 bases; J trimming: 0 bases; junction bases outside the gene matches: 5. Written as DNA, the CDR3 is TGCGCCAGCAGCCCGACTAGCGGGAGATTAGCCAAAAACATTCAGTACTTC. Amino acids: CASSPTSGRLAKNIQYF.

The chain is built from TRBV7-2 and TRBJ2-1; 8 positions match TRBD2. The CDR3 sequence is 16 residues long. From germline, CDR1 is SGHTA and CDR2 FQGNSA. After removal of 4 bases from V and 7 bases from J, the junction contained 12 bases not matched to a gene. DNA of the CDR3: TGTGCCAGCAGCTACTTGGGGACTAGAGGTCGGAATGAGCAGTTCTTC. It translates to CASSYLGTRGRNEQFF.

The chain recombines TRBV7-9 with TRBJ2-5; TRBD1 matches at 11 bases. After removal of 5 bases from V and 5 bases from J, the junction contained 7 bases not matched to a gene. The CDR3 is made up of 15 amino acids. CDR1 is SEHNR, CDR2 FQNEAQ, per germline (reference sequence). The CDR3 loop reads CASSRGTGGWETQYF. The CDR3 DNA reads TGTGCCAGCAGCAGGGGGACAGGGGGTTGGGAGACCCAGTACTTC.

This clone was observed at least ten times. Other DNA sequences of this sample code for an identical CDR3. The rearrangement uses TRBV10-2 and TRBJ1-1; possible D gene TRBD1, 6 bases. Germline loops: CDR1 WSHSY, CDR2 SAAADI. The CDR3 consists of 13 residues. Deletions cut 3 bases from V and 5 bases from J, with 10 bases between. CDR3 loop: CASSETGLTEAFF. DNA of the CDR3: TGCGCCAGCAGTGAAACAGGGCTTACTGAAGCTTTCTTT.

This clone was observed a few times. The same CDR3 also results from other DNA sequences found in this sample. The chain recombines TRBV2 with TRBJ1-5; perhaps TRBD1 as D (5 bases). The germline V and J ends were trimmed by 8 bases and 1 base, with 9 bases remaining between them. The germline V gene has CDR1 SNHLY and CDR2 FYNNEI. The CDR3 covers 13 residues. CDR3 nucleotides: TGTGCCAGCCGGGACTACAGCAATCAGCCCCAGCATTTT. It translates to CASRDYSNQPQHF.

This clone appeared a few times. V is TRBV5-4 and J is TRBJ1-3; D call uncertain. Trimming shortened V by 0 bases and J by 9 bases, and 13 bases separated the two germline ends. CDR1 and CDR2 from the germline V gene are SGHNT and YYREEE (reference sequence). The length of the CDR3 is 14 residues. As DNA, the CDR3 is TGTGCCAGCAGCTTGGACGGAATCGTTACCACCATATATTTT. Its translation: CASSLDGIVTTIYF. The full variable domain, rest sourced from reference TRBV5-4 and TRBJ1-3, is ETGVTQSPTHLIKTRGQQVTLRCSSQSGHNTVSWYQQALGQGPQFIFQYYREEENGRGNFPPRFSGLQFPNYSSELNVNALELDDSALYLCASSLDGIVTTIYFGEGSWLTVV.

The chain has TRBV5-1 and TRBJ2-5; tentatively, D is TRBD2 (5 bases). This CDR3 contains 17 residues. Deletions cut 5 bases from V and 2 bases from J, with 22 bases between. The germline V gene encodes CDR1 SGHRS and CDR2 YFSETQ. In DNA, the CDR3 is TGCGCCAGCAGACCAGGAGGTGCTTCAACTAGACAAGAGACCCAGTACTTC. Its protein product is CASRPGGASTRQETQYF.